Sequencing of this T cell receptor (beta chain) was carried out in a study of blood T cell repertoires in COVID-19. Repertoires were generated with immunoSEQ multiplex PCR, while TCRdb's copy carries only in-frame clones and drops some. The table records about 160,000 clones, about 80% of them present only once. J was trimmed by 4 bases and V by 5 bases; bases with no gene match: 4. The CDR3 extends over 13 amino acids. Per the germline V gene, CDR1 is SEHNR and CDR2 is FQNEAQ (reference sequence). This TCR was recovered from a woman in her sixties who had recovered from COVID-19. This chain joins TRBV7-9 and TRBJ1-2, with TRBD1 matching 7 bases. The sample was PBMCs or T cells enriched from blood (not recorded which). The CDR3 DNA is TGTGCCAGCAGCCAAGGACAGGCCTATGGCTACACCTTC. It is translated as CASSQGQAYGYTF.